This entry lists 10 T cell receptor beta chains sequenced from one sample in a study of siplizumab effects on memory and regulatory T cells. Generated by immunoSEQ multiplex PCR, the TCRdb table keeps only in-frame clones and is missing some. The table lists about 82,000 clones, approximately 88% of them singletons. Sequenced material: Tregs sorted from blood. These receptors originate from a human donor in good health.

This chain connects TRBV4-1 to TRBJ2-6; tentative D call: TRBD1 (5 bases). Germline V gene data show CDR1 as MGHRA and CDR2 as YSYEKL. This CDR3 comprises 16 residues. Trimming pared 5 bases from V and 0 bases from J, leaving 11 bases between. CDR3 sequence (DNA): TGCGCCAGCAGCTTAGCAGGGTTCTCTGGGGCCAACGTCCTGACTTTC. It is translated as CASSLAGFSGANVLTF.

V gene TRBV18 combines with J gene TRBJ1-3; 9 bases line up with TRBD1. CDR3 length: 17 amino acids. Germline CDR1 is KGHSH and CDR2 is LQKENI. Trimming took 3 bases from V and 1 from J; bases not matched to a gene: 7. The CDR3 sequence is CASSPGQGKVSGNTIYF. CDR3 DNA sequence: TGTGCCAGCTCACCGGGACAGGGAAAGGTTTCTGGAAACACCATATATTTT. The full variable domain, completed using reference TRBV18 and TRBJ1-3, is NAGVMQNPRHLVRRRGQEARLRCSPMKGHSHVYWYRQLPEEGLKFMVYLQKENIIDESGMPKERFSAEFPKEGPSILRIQQVVRGDSAAYFCASSPGQGKVSGNTIYFGEGSWLTVV.

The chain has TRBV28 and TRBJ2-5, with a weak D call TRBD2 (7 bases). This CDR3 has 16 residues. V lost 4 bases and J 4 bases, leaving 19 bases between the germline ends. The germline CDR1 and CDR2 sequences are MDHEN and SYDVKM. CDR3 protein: CASSSSGAGARETQYF. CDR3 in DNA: TGTGCCAGCAGTTCGTCGGGGGCGGGGGCGAGAGAGACCCAGTACTTC.

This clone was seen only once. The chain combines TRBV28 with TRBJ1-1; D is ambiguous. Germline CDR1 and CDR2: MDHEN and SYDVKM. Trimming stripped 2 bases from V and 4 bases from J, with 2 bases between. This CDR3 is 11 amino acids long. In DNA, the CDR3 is TGTGCCAGCAGTTTACTCACTGAAGCTTTCTTT. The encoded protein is CASSLLTEAFF.

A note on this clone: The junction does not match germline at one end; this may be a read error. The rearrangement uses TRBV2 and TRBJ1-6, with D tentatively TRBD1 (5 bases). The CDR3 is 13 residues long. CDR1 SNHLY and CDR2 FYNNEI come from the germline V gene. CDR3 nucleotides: TGTGCCAGCAGGGGCAGGGATAACTCACCCCTCCACTTT. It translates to CASRGRDNSPLHF.

The CDR3 region has the DNA TGTGCCAGCTCACCGTTTCGGTCGGAGACCCAGTACTTC. Amino acids: CASSPFRSETQYF. The rearrangement links TRBV18 to TRBJ2-5; D call uncertain. Per germline, CDR1 KGHSH and CDR2 LQKENI. CDR3 size: 13 residues. V gave up 3 bases and J gave up 5 bases, with 10 bases separating them.

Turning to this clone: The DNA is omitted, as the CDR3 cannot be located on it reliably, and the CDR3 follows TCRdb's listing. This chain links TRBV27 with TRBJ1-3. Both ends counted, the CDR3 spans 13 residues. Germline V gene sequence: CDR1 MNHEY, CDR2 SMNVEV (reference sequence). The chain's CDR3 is CASSSSTGNTIYF.

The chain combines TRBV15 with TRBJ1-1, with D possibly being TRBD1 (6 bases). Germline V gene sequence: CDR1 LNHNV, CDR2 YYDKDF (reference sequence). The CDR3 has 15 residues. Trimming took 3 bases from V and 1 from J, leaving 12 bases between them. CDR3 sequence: CATSRDGQKNTEAFF. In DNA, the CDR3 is TGTGCCACCAGCAGGGACGGACAGAAGAACACTGAAGCTTTCTTT.

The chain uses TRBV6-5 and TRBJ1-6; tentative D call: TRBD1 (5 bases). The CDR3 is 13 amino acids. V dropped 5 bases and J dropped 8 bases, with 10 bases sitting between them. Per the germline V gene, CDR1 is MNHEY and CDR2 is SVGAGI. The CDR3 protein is CASSLGVDSPLHF. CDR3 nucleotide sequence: TGTGCCAGCAGTCTAGGGGTAGATTCACCCCTCCACTTT.

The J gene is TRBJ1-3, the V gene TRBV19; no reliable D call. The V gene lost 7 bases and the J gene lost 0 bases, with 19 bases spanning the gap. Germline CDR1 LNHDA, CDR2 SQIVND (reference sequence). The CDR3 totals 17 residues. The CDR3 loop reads CASKRIASVNSGNTIYF. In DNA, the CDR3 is TGTGCCAGTAAAAGAATTGCCTCAGTAAACTCTGGAAACACCATATATTTT.